Included here is one TCR beta chain sequence, with context. In the source study's methods: The authors estimated nucleated cell counts from reference gene primer amplification. TCRdb's copy holds only in-frame clones and misses some; the assay was immunoSEQ multiplex PCR. V and J calls and clone size are those listed in that table; D and trimming were worked out from the DNA. The sample lists about 250,000 clones, 80% to 85% occurring once. All enrollees were roughly 18 to 100 years old and from approximately 24 US areas. The CDR3 runs to 13 residues. Per germline, CDR1 SGDLS and CDR2 YYNGEE. V lost 6 bases and J 7 bases, leaving 16 bases between the germline ends. The data were obtained in a study of blood T cell repertoires in COVID-19. Across the study: In each case, the material was cDNA or gDNA derived from T cells, B-cell-depleted T cells, or PBMCs.

The sequence was collected from a man between 50 and 59 years old who had recovered from COVID-19. The V call is TRBV9, the J call TRBJ1-1; no clear D gene. The sample comprised PBMCs or T cells enriched from blood (not recorded which). Here the CDR3 reads CASMPLGQLEAFF. The CDR3 bases are TGTGCCAGCATGCCTTTGGGCCAGCTTGAAGCTTTCTTT.